This T cell receptor (beta chain) was found in a study of tumor-infiltrating lymphocytes in primary liver carcinoma. A primer matching the constant region was used to make TCR beta cDNA from approximately 520 ng of total RNA. What produced the TCR beta libraries was three nested multiplex PCR rounds using slightly modified ARM-PCR. In the first two PCR rounds, TRBV1-TRBV30 forward primers were paired with a C-beta reverse primer, and each round lasted roughly 10 cycles. Via MiXCR, TCRdb re-called the multiplex PCR reads, giving one row per CDR3 protein. Here the sample spans 330,000 or so distinct CDR3 sequences, less than 65% being singletons. Unsorted whole blood supplied the blood RNA, and germline DNA was isolated too. The germline gives CDR1 SGHNT, CDR2 YYREEE (reference sequence). The CDR3 loop spans 13 amino acids. V lost 2 bases to trimming and J lost 8 bases, with 11 bases between them.

Source material: peripheral blood. This sequence was found in a man aged 40-50 years with primary liver carcinoma and hepatitis B virus infection. This chain connects TRBV5-4 to TRBJ2-1; unclear D gene. CDR3 DNA: TGTGCCAGCAGCTTTTCTGGGGTTGATGAGCAGTTCTTC. Its protein is CASSFSGVDEQFF.